These 13 T cell receptor beta chains were sequenced from one sample in a study of T-cell memory formation after mild COVID-19. TCRdb redid the calling of the 5' RACE reads with MiXCR, one entry per CDR3 protein. Of some 130,000 distinct CDR3 sequences listed, 16% were seen once; the top ten hold approximately 15%. Sequencing was done on a sample of PBMCs or a T cell subset sorted from them (not recorded which). The receptors here all came from an adult woman who had mild COVID-19 (a few samples of this study predate the infection). Cell type and time point are not known.

This clonotype was picked up a small number of times. This sequence joins TRBV11-2 and TRBJ1-2; no definite D call. Per germline, CDR1 SGHAT and CDR2 FQNNGV. This CDR3 spans 15 amino acids. V was cut by 1 base and J by 0 bases, with 9 bases left in between. CDR3 DNA sequence: TGTGCCAGCAGCTTAGGGGTAGCTACTAACTATGGCTACACCTTC. Its translation is CASSLGVATNYGYTF.

This clonotype occurred many times. This chain links TRBV5-1 with TRBJ2-6; 8 bases agree with TRBD1. The CDR3 loop spans 17 amino acids. Germline values: CDR1 SGHRS, CDR2 YFSETQ. V lost 6 bases and J lost 3; bases outside the gene matches: 11. The CDR3 bases are TGCGCCAGCACCAGGACAGGGTCCTTTAGTGGGGCCAACGTCCTGACTTTC. Translation: CASTRTGSFSGANVLTF.

The rearrangement links TRBV7-2 to TRBJ1-6; TRBD1 is a possible D gene (5 bases). CDR1 and CDR2 (germline): SGHTA, FQGNSA. Trimming took 3 bases from V and 7 from J, leaving 13 bases between them. The CDR3 is 15 residues long. Written as DNA, the CDR3 is TGTGCCAGCAGCTTCCGGGCAGGGCGAAATTCACCCCTCCACTTT. Protein sequence: CASSFRAGRNSPLHF.

The chain employs TRBV24-1 and TRBJ1-5; no reliable D call. V lost 6 bases to trimming and J lost 3 bases, with 11 bases between them. CDR3 length: 14 amino acids. Germline CDR1 and CDR2: KGHDR and SFDVKD. In DNA form, the CDR3 reads TGTGCCACCAGTCTTGGAGGACCCAATCAGCCCCAGCATTTT. Protein product: CATSLGGPNQPQHF.

The chain carries TRBV3-1 and TRBJ2-2, with 8 positions matching TRBD2. The CDR3 length is 18 residues. V trimming: 1 base; J trimming: 5 bases; junction bases outside the gene matches: 12. Looked up from germline, CDR1 is LGHDT and CDR2 is YNNKEL (reference sequence). The chain's CDR3 is CASSQVAGRASRTGELFF. The CDR3, as DNA: TGTGCCAGCAGCCAAGTTGCCGGGAGGGCCTCCAGAACCGGGGAGCTGTTTTTT. Full variable domain (remainder filled in from reference TRBV3-1 and TRBJ2-2): DTAVSQTPKYLVTQMGNDKSIKCEQNLGHDTMYWYKQDSKKFLKIMFSYNNKELIINETVPNRFSPKSPDKAHLNLHINSLELGDSAVYFCASSQVAGRASRTGELFFGEGSRLTVL.

The sample holds many counts of this clonotype. V usage is TRBV12-3 or TRBV12-4 and J usage is TRBJ2-2, with unresolved D. The ends were cut back, 3 bases at V and 6 bases at J, with 5 bases in the middle. The CDR3 extends over 12 amino acids. The CDR3 DNA follows: TGTGCCAGCAGTTTCGGTTCCGGGGAGCTGTTTTTT. It codes for CASSFGSGELFF.

This clonotype turned up a few times. The chain combines TRBV3-1 with TRBJ2-1, with a weak D call TRBD2 (5 bases). From germline, CDR1 is LGHDT and CDR2 YNNKEL (reference sequence). CDR3 length equals 12 residues. V was trimmed by 1 base and J by 10 bases, leaving 8 bases between them. CDR3: CASSQVAREQFF. The CDR3 nucleotides read TGTGCCAGCAGCCAAGTAGCGAGAGAGCAGTTCTTC.

This clonotype has a count of ten or more. The chain uses TRBV24-1 and TRBJ1-2; D not resolved. The V end was cut by 0 bases, the J end by 5 bases, with 3 bases between. The CDR3 is made up of 12 amino acids. The germline V gene encodes CDR1 KGHDR and CDR2 SFDVKD. The CDR3 coding sequence is TGTGCCACCAGTGATTTGTCATATGGCTACACCTTC. Translating gives CATSDLSYGYTF.

The chain uses TRBV9 and TRBJ1-5; TRBD1 is a possible D gene (5 bases). V was clipped by 0 bases and J by 3 bases, with 7 bases between them. Germline V gives CDR1 SGDLS, CDR2 YYNGEE. This CDR3 has 14 amino acids. The CDR3 sequence is CASSVAGINQPQHF. CDR3 sequence (DNA): TGTGCCAGCAGCGTAGCAGGGATCAATCAGCCCCAGCATTTT.

This clonotype was counted once. V is TRBV14 and J is TRBJ2-7; D uncertain. Trimming shortened V by 0 bases and J by 5 bases, and 5 bases separated the two germline ends. The CDR3 has 12 amino acids. CDR1 and CDR2 from the germline V gene are SGHDN and FVKESK. Here the CDR3 DNA reads TGTGCCAGCAGCCAAGATCGTCACGAGCAGTACTTC. This codes for CASSQDRHEQYF.

This clonotype was recorded many times. This sequence joins TRBV7-2 and TRBJ2-5; the match to TRBD1 covers 9 bases. The CDR3 sequence is 16 residues long. V dropped 4 bases and J dropped 5; count of bases not matched to a gene: 11. Germline-derived CDR1 and CDR2 are SGHTA and FQGNSA. CDR3 residues: CASSYNLQGARETQYF. The DNA for the CDR3 is TGTGCCAGCAGCTACAACTTACAGGGGGCAAGGGAGACCCAGTACTTC.

The chain employs TRBV4-3 and TRBJ2-2, with TRBD1 matching over 9 bases. The CDR3 runs 15 residues. Per germline, CDR1 LGHNA and CDR2 YSLEER. V shed 2 bases and J 6 bases; nucleotides not matched to a gene: 4. The CDR3: CASSQLTGGSGELFF. CDR3 nucleotides: TGCGCCAGCAGCCAACTAACAGGGGGCTCCGGGGAGCTGTTTTTT.

This clonotype came up a few times. CDR3 in amino acids: CASSLARGGAQDTQYF. CDR3 in DNA: TGTGCCAGCAGTTTAGCGCGCGGGGGGGCCCAAGATACGCAGTATTTT. This sequence joins TRBV12-3 or TRBV12-4 and TRBJ2-3; 9 nucleotides match TRBD2. There are 16 residues in the CDR3. Trimming cost V 0 bases and J 5 bases; bases outside gene matches: 6.